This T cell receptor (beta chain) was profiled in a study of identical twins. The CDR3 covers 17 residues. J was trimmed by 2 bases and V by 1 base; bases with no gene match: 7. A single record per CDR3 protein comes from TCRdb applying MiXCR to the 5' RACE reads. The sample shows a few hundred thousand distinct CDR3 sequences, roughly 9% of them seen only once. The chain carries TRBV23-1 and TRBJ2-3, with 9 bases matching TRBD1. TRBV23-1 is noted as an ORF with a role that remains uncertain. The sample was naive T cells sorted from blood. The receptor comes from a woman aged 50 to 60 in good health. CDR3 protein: CASSQYPNRGHTDTQYF. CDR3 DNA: TGCGCCAGCAGTCAATATCCAAACAGGGGGCACACAGATACGCAGTATTTT.